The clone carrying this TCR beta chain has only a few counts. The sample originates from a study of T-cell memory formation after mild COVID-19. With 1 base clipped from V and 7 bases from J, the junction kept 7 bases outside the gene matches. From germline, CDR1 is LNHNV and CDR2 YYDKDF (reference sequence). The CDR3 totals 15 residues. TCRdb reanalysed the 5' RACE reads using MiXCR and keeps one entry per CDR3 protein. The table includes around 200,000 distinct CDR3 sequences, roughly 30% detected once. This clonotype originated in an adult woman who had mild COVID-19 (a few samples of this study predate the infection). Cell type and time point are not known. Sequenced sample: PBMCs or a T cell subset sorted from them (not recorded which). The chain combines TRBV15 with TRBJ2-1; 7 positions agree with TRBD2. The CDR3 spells CATSRAAGAVNEQFF. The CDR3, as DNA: TGTGCCACCAGCAGAGCCGCGGGAGCGGTGAATGAGCAGTTCTTC.